Included here is one T cell receptor beta chain sequence, with context. In this sample, this clonotype turned up a few times. Its antigen has not been determined. The sample holds no much larger clone one base away, and base qualities are not on file. Ficoll-Paque density gradient centrifugation was used to isolate PBMCs. Instrument on record: Illumina NovaSeq 6000. Using 5'RACE with constant-segment primers, TCRalpha and TCRbeta cDNA libraries were constructed, with sample barcodes and unique molecular identifiers added in the process. RNA was extracted from every sample with Trizol reagent. Libraries were amplified in two PCR steps, with a second sample barcode and Illumina TruSeq adapters added in the second step. Sequencing of libraries was performed on an Illumina NovaSeq with 2 x 150 bp paired-end reads. Regarding the original processing steps: Demultiplexing of reads and collapsing into UMI-guided consensus sequences were performed with migec v1.2.7. Using mixcr v2.1.11, UMI consensuses were aligned to TRA and TRB V and J templates and then assembled into clonotypes. A clonotype was counted as expanded or contracted only when both edgeR and NoisET called the clonotype significant, with the noise models trained on biological replicates. For edgeR calls, the thresholds were a false discovery rate-adjusted p below 0.01 and a log2 fold-change of 1. As an exploratory analysis of dynamics, max-normalized trajectories of the 1000 most abundant clonotypes were examined with PCA combined with hierarchical clustering. Separately sequenced CD4+ and CD8+ repertoires were used to assign the CD4 or CD8 phenotype of responding clones. TCRdb ran its own pipeline on the public reads, namely fastp trimming at Q25 and MiXCR clone calling, and kept in-frame beta chains. One record per CDR3 amino acid sequence lists the most common genes and DNA. The V and J calls here are based on TCRdb, not the publication. This sample is represented by under 700,000 distinct CDR3 sequences; around 20% of them were singletons. The leading ten clones occupy approximately 12% of the sample.

This entry belongs to a study of T-cell memory formation after mild COVID-19 (dated by TCRdb to the early 2020s). At the level of the whole study: TCR sequence clusters from the two donors were found to be largely donor specific. In two donors, T-cell clones that expanded and contracted after mild COVID-19 were tracked by sequencing TCRalpha and TCRbeta repertoires over time. Two young, previously healthy adult volunteers, one female and one male, were included in the cohort.

Paper-wide results and their limitations: Whether the second-wave clones peaking on day 37 were SARS-CoV-2 specific was not confirmed. Some responding clones were detected in pre-infection memory, which suggested that pre-existing cross-reactive memory T cells had joined the SARS-CoV-2 response. Clones that contracted from day 15 to 85 showed balanced CD4/CD8 phenotypes, whereas a second wave of clones that expanded from day 15 to 37 leaned towards CD4+. Only two mild cases were covered by the study, and larger cohorts that include severe cases with pre-infection samples were considered necessary. Contracting CD4+ clones were located mainly in the CM and EM memory subsets, whereas CD8+ clones were found to be enriched in EMRA.

The CDR3 has 15 amino acids, counting the end cysteine and phenylalanine. CDR3 DNA is the only sequence kept; it has 45 bases, read in frame from the first base. Trimming takes 2 bases off V and 8 bases off J; junction bases not matched to a gene: 6. CDR1 SGHNT and CDR2 YENEEA were looked up in the germline V gene. The source of this sequence is an adult woman who had mild COVID-19 (a few samples of this study predate the infection). The sample titles of this study are shuffled in the database, so cell type and time point are left out; the donor was told from shared clones. The sample comprised PBMCs or a T cell subset sorted from them (not recorded which). This receptor chain uses TRBV11-3 and TRBJ2-1; TRBD2 fits 10 bases in the junction. DNA sequence: TGTGCCAGCAGCTTAACTAGCGGGACGGGCGATGAGCAGTTCTTC. This codes for CASSLTSGTGDEQFF.